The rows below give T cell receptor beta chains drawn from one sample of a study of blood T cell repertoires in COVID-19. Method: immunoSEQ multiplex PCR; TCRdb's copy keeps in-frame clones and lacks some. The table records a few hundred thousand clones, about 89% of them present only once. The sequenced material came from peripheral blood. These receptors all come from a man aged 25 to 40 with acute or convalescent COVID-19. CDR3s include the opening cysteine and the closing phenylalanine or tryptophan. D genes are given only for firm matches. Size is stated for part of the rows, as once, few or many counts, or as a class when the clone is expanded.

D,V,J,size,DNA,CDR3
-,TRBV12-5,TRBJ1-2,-,TGTGCTAGTGGTTTGGACGGTAACTATGGCTACACCTTC,CASGLDGNYGYTF
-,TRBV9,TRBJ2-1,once,TGTGCCAGCAGCCCCAATCCCAGGGATGAGCAGTTCTTC,CASSPNPRDEQFF
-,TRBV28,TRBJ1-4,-,TGTGCCAGCAGTAAGCCGGGGGGCTATGGTGAAAAACTGTTTTTT,CASSKPGGYGEKLFF
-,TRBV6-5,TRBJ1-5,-,TGTGCCAGCAGGGGAGGGGGGTACAATCAGCCCCAGCATTTT,CASRGGGYNQPQHF
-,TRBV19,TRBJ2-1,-,TGTGCCAGTAGTTACTCGGACAGCTTCTACAATGAGCAGTTCTTC,CASSYSDSFYNEQFF
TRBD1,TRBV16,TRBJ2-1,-,TGTGCCAGCAGCCATCCTCTGACAGGGGATGAGCAGTTCTTC,CASSHPLTGDEQFF
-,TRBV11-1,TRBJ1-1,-,TGTGCCAGCAGCTTAGAATCCAGGGACACTGAAGCTTTCTTT,CASSLESRDTEAFF
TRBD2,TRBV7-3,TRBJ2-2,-,TGTGCCAGCAGCTTAACGGGACTAGCGGGAGTTGGGTACACCGGGGAGCTGTTTTTT,CASSLTGLAGVGYTGELFF
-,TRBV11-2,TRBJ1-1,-,TGTGCCAGCAGCTTAAGGTCCGTGGGGGGAGGACCTGAAGCTTTCTTT,CASSLRSVGGGPEAFF
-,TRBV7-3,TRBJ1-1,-,TGTGCCAGCAGCTTAACACAGGGCCTGGGTGAAGCTTTCTTT,CASSLTQGLGEAFF
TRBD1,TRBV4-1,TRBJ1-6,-,TGCGCCAGCAGCCAAGAACCCCCAGGGGGCGCCTATAATTCACCCCTCCACTTT,CASSQEPPGGAYNSPLHF
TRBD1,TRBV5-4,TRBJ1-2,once,TGTACCAGCAGCAACCAGGGGGTTAAAGACTACACCTTC,CTSSNQGVKDYTF
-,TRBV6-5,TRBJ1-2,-,TGTGCCAGCAGTTACGAAGGAGGAGGCTACACCTTC,CASSYEGGGYTF
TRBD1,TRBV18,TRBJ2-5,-,TGTGCCAGCTCATCCCTACAGGGGGGACGGGAGACCCAGTACTTC,CASSSLQGGRETQYF
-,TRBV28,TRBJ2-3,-,-,CASSSSTGATDTQYF
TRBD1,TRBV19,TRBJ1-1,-,TGTGCCAGTAGTGTCCCCGGGACAGGGGAAGCTTTCTTT,CASSVPGTGEAFF
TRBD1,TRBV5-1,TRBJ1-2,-,TGCGCCAGCAGCTCCCCAAAGGGACAGGGAGGCTACACCTTC,CASSSPKGQGGYTF
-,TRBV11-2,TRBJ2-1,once,TGTGCCAGCAGCTCCAATAGGGACTATGAGCAGTTCTTC,CASSSNRDYEQFF
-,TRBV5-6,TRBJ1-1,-,TGTGCCAGCAGCTTGGGTGGCGGGGATTCTGAAGCTTTCTTT,CASSLGGGDSEAFF
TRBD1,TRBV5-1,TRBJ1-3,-,TGCGCCAGCAGCTTGGGACAGGGGACTGGAAACACCATATATTTT,CASSLGQGTGNTIYF
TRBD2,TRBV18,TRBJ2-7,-,TGTGCCAGCTCACCGTTTAGCGGGCCCTCCTACGAGCAGTACTTC,CASSPFSGPSYEQYF
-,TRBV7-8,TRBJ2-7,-,TGTGCCAGCAGCCAATTAGAGTCTACCTACGAGCAGTACTTC,CASSQLESTYEQYF
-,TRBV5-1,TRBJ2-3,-,TGCGCCAGCAGCTTGGTATCGGGAGCAGATACGCAGTATTTT,CASSLVSGADTQYF
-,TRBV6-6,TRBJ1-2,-,TGTGCCAGCAGTTACAATCAGGACAGTGGCTACACCTTC,CASSYNQDSGYTF
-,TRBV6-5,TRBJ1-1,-,TGTGCCAGCAGTTACGGGAGGACTGAAGCTTTCTTT,CASSYGRTEAFF
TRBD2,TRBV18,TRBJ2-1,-,TGTGCCAGCTCTACGAACCCTAGCGGGACCCTTTACAATGAGCAGTTCTTC,CASSTNPSGTLYNEQFF
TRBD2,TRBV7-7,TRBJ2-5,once,TGTGCTAGCAGCTTAGTCAGCGGGAGACGGGAGACCCAGTACTTC,CASSLVSGRRETQYF
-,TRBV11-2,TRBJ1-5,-,TGTGCCAGCAGCGGCAGAGCGGCTGGCCCCCAGCATTTT,CASSGRAAGPQHF
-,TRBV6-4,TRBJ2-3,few,TGTGCCAGCAGCGTAAACGGACTGACAATCACAGATACGCAGTATTTT,CASSVNGLTITDTQYF
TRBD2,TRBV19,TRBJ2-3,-,TGTGCCAGCCGGTTAGCGGGAGGTGGAGATACGCAGTATTTT,CASRLAGGGDTQYF
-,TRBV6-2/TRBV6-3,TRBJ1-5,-,TGTGCCAGCAGTTACTCCCCGGGGGGGGGCAATCAGCCCCAGCATTTT,CASSYSPGGGNQPQHF
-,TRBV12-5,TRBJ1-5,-,TGTGCTAGTGGTATGGGACCCCTGCGGGCGGAGGTGAGCAATCAGCCCCAGCATTTT,CASGMGPLRAEVSNQPQHF
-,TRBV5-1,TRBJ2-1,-,TGCGCCAGCAGCCCGAGTGGACATTACAATGAGGAGCAGTTCTTC,CASSPSGHYNEEQFF
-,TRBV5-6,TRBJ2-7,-,TGTGCCAGCGGCAGGGGTTCGCCCTACGAGCAGTACTTC,CASGRGSPYEQYF
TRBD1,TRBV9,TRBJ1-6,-,TGTGCCAGCAGCGTAGCCGGGACAGGGTCTTCACCCCTCCACTTT,CASSVAGTGSSPLHF
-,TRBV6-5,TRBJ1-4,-,TGTGCCAGCGGAACAGGGAAGGAAACTAATGAAAAACTGTTTTTT,CASGTGKETNEKLFF
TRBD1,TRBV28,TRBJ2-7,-,TGTGCCACCTGGGACAGATCCTACGAGCAGTACTTC,CATWDRSYEQYF
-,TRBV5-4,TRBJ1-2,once,TGTGCCAGCAGGCTACAGGCGGGAGGGGTCTATGGCTACACCTTC,CASRLQAGGVYGYTF
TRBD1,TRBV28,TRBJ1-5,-,TGTGCCAGCAGCCTCACCGGGCCCAGGGGGCTACAGCCCCAGCATTTT,CASSLTGPRGLQPQHF
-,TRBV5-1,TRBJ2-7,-,TGCGCCAGCAGCACGACTAGTCTCAGCTCCTACGAGCAGTACTTC,CASSTTSLSSYEQYF
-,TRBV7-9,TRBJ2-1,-,TGTGCCAGCAGCTTAGACGGGGGAAGTTACAATGAGCAGTTCTTC,CASSLDGGSYNEQFF
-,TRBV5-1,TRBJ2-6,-,TGCGCCAGCAGCGTCTGGGGGGGCAAGTCCGGGGCCAACGTCCTGACTTTC,CASSVWGGKSGANVLTF
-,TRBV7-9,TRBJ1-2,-,TGTGCCAGCAGCTCGCTCCGAGCAGGGTTATATGGCTACACCTTC,CASSSLRAGLYGYTF
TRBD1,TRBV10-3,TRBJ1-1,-,TGTGCCATCAGGGGACAGGAGTCGGCTGAAGCTTTCTTT,CAIRGQESAEAFF
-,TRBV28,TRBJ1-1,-,TGTGCCAGCAGTTTATTCGGGTTTCCGGGAAACACTGAAGCTTTCTTT,CASSLFGFPGNTEAFF
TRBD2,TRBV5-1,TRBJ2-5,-,TGCGGCACCCACGCGGGAGGCCAGGTTGGGGAGACCCAGTACTTC,CGTHAGGQVGETQYF
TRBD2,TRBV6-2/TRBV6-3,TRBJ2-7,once,TGTGCCAGCAGTCCCCCTCTAGCGGGGGCGAGGGAGCAGTACTTC,CASSPPLAGAREQYF
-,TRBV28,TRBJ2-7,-,TGTGCCAGCAGTTTCCCAACCCAGGGCCACGAGCAGTACTTC,CASSFPTQGHEQYF
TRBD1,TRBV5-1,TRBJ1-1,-,TGCGCCAGCAGCCTCCAGGGACAGGGGGCGGGAACTGAAGCTTTCTTT,CASSLQGQGAGTEAFF
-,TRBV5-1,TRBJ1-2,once,TGCGCCAGCAGCTTGGGTCTCAACTATGGCTACACCTTC,CASSLGLNYGYTF
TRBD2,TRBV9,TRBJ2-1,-,TGTGCCAGCAGCGTAAGACTAGCGGCCTACAATGAGCAGTTCTTC,CASSVRLAAYNEQFF
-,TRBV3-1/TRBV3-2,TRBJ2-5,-,TGTGCCAGCAGACTCCAAGAGACCCAGTACTTC,CASRLQETQYF
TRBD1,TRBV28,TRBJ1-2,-,TGTGCCAGCCGGGACAGGTTTTATGGCTACACCTTC,CASRDRFYGYTF
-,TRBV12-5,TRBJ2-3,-,TGTGCTAGTGGCCCGAGCACAGATACGCAGTATTTT,CASGPSTDTQYF
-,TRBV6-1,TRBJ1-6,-,TGTGCCAGCAGTGAACACAGGAGTAATCCCCTCCACTTT,CASSEHRSNPLHF
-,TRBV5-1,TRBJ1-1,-,TGCGCCAGCGCGAGGGACATGAACACTGAAGCTTTCTTT,CASARDMNTEAFF
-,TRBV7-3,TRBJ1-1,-,TGTGCCAGCAGCTGGACGCGGGACACTGAAGCTTTCTTT,CASSWTRDTEAFF
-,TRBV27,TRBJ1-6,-,TGTGCCAGCAGTACCCCCGAAGGGAGTCTCCACTTT,CASSTPEGSLHF